The 3 T cell receptor beta chains below all came from one sample that was sequenced in a study of OX40 agonist ivuxolimab in advanced cancers. The repertoire was sequenced with immunoSEQ multiplex PCR; TCRdb's copy has only in-frame clones and lacks some. The table records 65,000 to 85,000 clones, 85% of them present only once. Source: CD4+ or CD8+ T cells sorted from blood, taken in a trial of the OX40 agonist ivuxolimab. All receptors derive from an adult with an advanced solid tumor such as melanoma, head and neck, liver or kidney cancer.

This clone came up a few times. This chain connects TRBV30 to TRBJ2-5, with D unresolved. The CDR3 contains 10 residues. In germline, CDR1 is GTSNPN, CDR2 SVGIG (reference sequence). The ends were cut back, 5 bases at V and 2 bases at J, with 3 bases in the middle. The CDR3 sequence is CAWAQETQYF. CDR3 coding DNA: TGTGCCTGGGCGCAAGAGACCCAGTACTTC.

The chain employs TRBV27 and TRBJ2-3; TRBD1 or TRBD2 may be the D gene (5 bases each). The CDR3 loop spans 15 amino acids. V was trimmed by 5 bases and J by 2 bases, leaving 14 bases between them. From germline, CDR1 is MNHEY and CDR2 SMNVEV (reference sequence). CDR3 in DNA: TGTGCCAGCAGTCTGCCCGGGACGGCCACAGATACGCAGTATTTT. It yields the protein CASSLPGTATDTQYF.

The rearrangement joins TRBV28 to TRBJ1-2; D not certain. CDR3 size: 15 residues. V was shortened by 5 bases and J by 8 bases, with 21 bases between the two germline ends. CDR1 MDHEN and CDR2 SYDVKM come from the germline V gene. The CDR3 reads CASSLPAPPKRGYTF. Written as DNA, the CDR3 is TGTGCCAGCAGTCTCCCCGCACCTCCAAAGCGGGGCTACACCTTC.